Sequencing of this TCR beta chain was carried out in a study of T-cell reconstitution after alpha-beta-depleted transplantation in children. Study-level findings and limits: After one year, T-cell counts and TCRbeta diversity mostly came from new T cells. Where some patients showed high TCRbeta diversity at day 60, it came from recipient T cells and thymic progenitors that had survived. There were reportedly several hundred expanded graft clones from which alpha-beta T cells came about two months after transplant.

This clonotype was observed a single time. Its antigen is not known. Preparing the TCRbeta library involved the use of unique molecular identifiers. TCRdb redid the calling of the PCR reads with MiXCR, one entry per CDR3 protein. The sample includes roughly 790,000 distinct CDR3 sequences, approximately 15% seen only once; the top ten take about 5%. V was clipped by 4 bases and J by 6 bases; unmatched bases: 6. CDR1 and CDR2 from the germline V gene are MDHEN and SYDVKM. This CDR3 has 14 residues. The sample consisted of PBMCs, mostly from graft donor cells, taken 360 days after TCRalphabeta/CD19-depleted stem cell transplant. This clonotype originated in a male patient between 10 and 17 years old who had a stem cell transplant for acute lymphoblastic leukemia, so the T cells may come from the graft donor. The chain carries TRBV28 and TRBJ1-5; TRBD1 matches 7 bases. CDR3 in DNA: TGTGCCAGCAGTTACGACAGGGAGGGTCAGCCCCAGCATTTT. Its protein product is CASSYDREGQPQHF. The complete variable domain, with remaining parts taken from reference TRBV28 and TRBJ1-5, reads DVKVTQSSRYLVKRTGEKVFLECVQDMDHENMFWYRQDPGLGLRLIYFSYDVKMKEKGDIPEGYSVSREKKERFSLILESASTNQTSMYLCASSYDREGQPQHFGDGTRLSIL.